This T cell receptor (beta chain) is from a study of blood T cell repertoires in COVID-19. The wider study: Whether acute or convalescent, the COVID-19 samples came from the United States, Italy and Spain. Nucleic acid was either cDNA or gDNA, and it came from T cells, B-cell-depleted T cells, or PBMCs.

The protocol was immunoSEQ multiplex PCR, while the TCRdb copy is restricted to in-frame clones and leaves out a portion. The sample holds roughly 300,000 clones, roughly nine tenths seen once. The CDR3 consists of 14 residues. The V end lost 0 bases, the J end lost 4 bases, and 7 bases lay between the germline ends. Germline values: CDR1 LGHDT, CDR2 YNNKEL (reference sequence). While infection was still active, Seattle patients were enrolled and then followed longitudinally. The sequencing sample was made of peripheral blood. The gene calls are TRBV3-1 (or the pseudogene TRBV3-2) and TRBJ2-1; D is uncertain. This receptor was obtained from a woman in her twenties or thirties with COVID-19, enrolled during active disease. The CDR3 nucleotides read TGTGCCAGCAGCCAAGAAGCCTTTTACAATGAGCAGTTCTTC. Translating gives CASSQEAFYNEQFF.